One and the same sample provided the 30 T cell receptor beta chains below, sequenced in a study of human T cells and chemical hapten exposure. TCRdb reanalysed the RACE reads using MiXCR and keeps one entry per CDR3 protein. The table lists some 90,000 distinct CDR3 sequences, over 8% of them singletons. Indicated time point: healthy volunteer bleed at 2 weeks. Before extraction, the whole blood was not fractionated, and total RNA was taken from it. Sequencing input: whole blood. These receptors all stem from a female donor in good health. Some clones in this sample may be carry-over from other donors' samples.

The chain links TRBV24-1 to TRBJ2-5, with 7 positions matching TRBD2. Germline V gene sequence: CDR1 KGHDR, CDR2 SFDVKD. V lost 4 bases to trimming and J lost 1 base; unmatched junction nucleotides: 8. This CDR3 has 16 residues. This chain's CDR3 is CATSDSTASGQETQYF. For the CDR3, the DNA is TGTGCCACCAGTGACTCGACCGCTAGCGGCCAAGAGACCCAGTACTTC.

This clonotype was detected ten times or more. CDR3 loop: CASSPWTGENEKLFF. CDR3 coding DNA: TGTGCCAGCAGCCCATGGACAGGGGAAAATGAAAAACTGTTTTTT. The chain joins TRBV12-3 or TRBV12-4 to TRBJ1-4; 9 nucleotides agree with TRBD1. V was clipped by 6 bases and J by 5 bases; unmatched bases: 7. The CDR3 is 15 amino acids.

This clonotype came up a few times. V and J are TRBV11-2 and TRBJ2-7, with no clear D. The ends were cut back, 6 bases at V and 5 bases at J, with 8 bases in the middle. This CDR3 comprises 11 residues. The germline V gene encodes CDR1 SGHAT and CDR2 FQNNGV. In DNA, the CDR3 is TGTGCCAGCAGGAAGTGGGACGAGCAGTACTTC. It encodes CASRKWDEQYF.

This clonotype has just a few counts. V and J are TRBV20-1 and TRBJ2-7; D gene uncertain. V was clipped by 4 bases and J by 1 base, with 8 bases between them. The CDR3 has 12 amino acids. Germline CDR1 and CDR2: DFQATT and SNEGSKA (reference sequence). DNA for the CDR3: TGCAGTGCTACCGTAGGTTCCTACGAGCAGTACTTC. Its protein is CSATVGSYEQYF.

This clonotype occurred many times. The genes are TRBV2 and TRBJ1-4, with 7 bases matching TRBD1. The J segment lost 3 bases and the V segment lost 11 bases, leaving 12 bases of the junction unmatched. This CDR3 spans 15 amino acids. Germline values: CDR1 SNHLY, CDR2 FYNNEI. Here the CDR3 reads CAQRRRQGANEKLFF. CDR3 in DNA: TGTGCCCAACGAAGGAGACAGGGTGCTAATGAAAAACTGTTTTTT.

This clonotype was seen at least ten times. The CDR3 is CASSPGGPLGYEQYF. The CDR3 DNA is TGTGCCAGCAGTCCCGGCGGTCCCCTCGGCTACGAGCAGTACTTC. The rearrangement uses TRBV28 and TRBJ2-7; D not resolved. This CDR3 spans 15 amino acids. CDR1 is MDHEN, CDR2 SYDVKM, per germline. Trimming removed 5 bases at V and 3 bases at J, with 17 bases between.

The gene calls are TRBV30 and TRBJ2-1; the match to TRBD2 covers 13 bases. CDR1 and CDR2 from the germline V gene are GTSNPN and SVGIG (reference sequence). The CDR3 totals 15 residues. Germline trimming cut 2 bases from V and 9 bases from J; bases unmatched to any gene: 7. The CDR3 region is CAWSLGLAGVGEQFF. The DNA for the CDR3 is TGTGCCTGGAGTCTCGGACTAGCGGGAGTGGGTGAGCAGTTCTTC.

This clonotype has ten or more counts. The rearrangement joins TRBV20-1 to TRBJ2-7; 8 bases map to TRBD2. Per the germline V gene, CDR1 is DFQATT and CDR2 is SNEGSKA (reference sequence). Unmatched junction bases numbered 11, after V lost 6 bases and J lost 4 bases. The CDR3 contains 14 residues. In nucleotides, the CDR3 is TGCAGTGCCAAAAGCGGGACTAGGGATTACGAGCAGTACTTC. Its protein is CSAKSGTRDYEQYF.

V gene TRBV12-3 or TRBV12-4 combines with J gene TRBJ2-1; D is perhaps TRBD2 (7 bases). The CDR3 is 15 amino acids. V was pared by 3 bases and J by 8 bases, with 17 bases between. Here the CDR3 reads CASSFGWEGVDEQFF. The CDR3, as DNA: TGTGCCAGCAGTTTTGGGTGGGAGGGGGTCGATGAGCAGTTCTTC.

The CDR3 region is CASSLASWEQYF. In DNA form, the CDR3 reads TGTGCCAGCAGCTTAGCCTCATGGGAGCAGTACTTC. The chain is built from TRBV7-9 and TRBJ2-7; unclear D gene. Germline-derived CDR1 and CDR2 are SEHNR and FQNEAQ (reference sequence). Trimming removed 0 bases from V and 7 bases from J, with 7 bases in between. The CDR3 spans 12 residues. Complete variable domain (other parts from reference TRBV7-9 and TRBJ2-7): DTGVSQNPRHKITKRGQNVTFRCDPISEHNRLYWYRQTLGQGPEFLTYFQNEAQLEKSRLLSDRFSAERPKGSFSTLEIQRTEQGDSAMYLCASSLASWEQYFGPGTRLTVT.

The V call is TRBV5-5, the J call TRBJ2-5, with D uncertain. Between the trimmed V and J ends, which lost 1 base and 2 bases, there was a span of 9 bases. This CDR3 comprises 14 residues. Germline V CDR1 and CDR2: SGHKS, YYEKEE (reference sequence). CDR3 amino acids: CASSLQRQQETQYF. CDR3 nucleotide sequence: TGTGCCAGCAGCTTGCAGCGACAACAAGAGACCCAGTACTTC.

Many counts were recorded for this clonotype. The chain has TRBV6-5 and TRBJ1-2, with 9 positions matching TRBD1. The V gene's germline CDR1 is MNHEY and CDR2 SVGAGI. The V gene end was trimmed by 0 bases and the J gene end by 6 bases; junction bases not matched to a gene: 2. The CDR3 has 14 residues. CDR3 sequence (DNA): TGTGCCAGCAGTTACTCGACAGGGGGAAATGGCTACACCTTC. It codes for CASSYSTGGNGYTF.

The CDR3 DNA reads TGTGCCAGCAGCTTCACGTGGACTAGCGGGAGGGGTGAGCAGTTCTTC. This codes for CASSFTWTSGRGEQFF. The chain has TRBV11-1 and TRBJ2-1; 15 bases are a match to TRBD2. Germline assignment: CDR1 SGHAT and CDR2 FQDESV (reference sequence). The CDR3 runs 16 residues. V was clipped by 3 bases and J by 9 bases; unmatched bases: 6.

This clonotype showed up just a few times. The J gene is TRBJ2-1, the V gene TRBV7-2; the D gene is possibly TRBD2 (6 bases). Germline V lookup: CDR1 SGHTA, CDR2 FQGNSA. The V end was cut by 2 bases, the J end by 15 bases, with 14 bases between. The CDR3 has 12 residues. The chain's CDR3 is CASSLTRDSAFF. CDR3 DNA sequence: TGTGCCAGCAGCTTAACCCGGGACTCTGCGTTCTTC.

In its sample, this clonotype was seen many times. The chain carries TRBV7-9 and TRBJ2-7, with D unresolved. The CDR3 runs to 14 residues. Trimming left V 0 bases short and J 2 bases short, with 8 bases between. From germline, CDR1 is SEHNR and CDR2 FQNEAQ (reference sequence). CDR3 sequence: CASSLALEPYEQYF. The CDR3 region has the DNA TGTGCCAGCAGCTTAGCGCTAGAACCCTACGAGCAGTACTTC.

The sample holds many counts of this clonotype. This chain's CDR3 is CASSLTSGDNEQFF. CDR3 bases: TGTGCCAGCAGTCTGACTAGCGGTGACAATGAGCAGTTCTTC. J is TRBJ2-1 and V is TRBV12-3 or TRBV12-4, with TRBD2 identical over 9 bases. Germline trimming cut 5 bases from V and 5 bases from J; bases unmatched to any gene: 4. The CDR3 covers 14 residues.

This clonotype has a count of ten or more. The CDR3 loop reads CSALGGNEKLFF. CDR3 sequence (DNA): TGCAGCGCCCTTGGCGGTAATGAAAAACTGTTTTTT. The V and J genes are TRBV29-1 and TRBJ1-4; D not resolved. The CDR3 runs 12 residues. Germline-derived CDR1 and CDR2 are SQVTM and ANQGSEA. The ends were cut back, 7 bases at V and 4 bases at J, with 10 bases in the middle.

The table lists this clonotype with many counts. The chain is built from TRBV12-3 or TRBV12-4 and TRBJ1-2; D is uncertain. The CDR3 is 13 amino acids. The V gene lost 5 bases and the J gene lost 10 bases, with 17 bases spanning the gap. The CDR3 DNA reads as TGTGCCAGCAGTCGCCGCAATCAGGTAGACTACACCTTC. This gives the protein CASSRRNQVDYTF.

This sequence joins TRBV27 and TRBJ1-1, with 7 bases identical to TRBD1. Losses at the gene ends were 5 bases for V and 10 bases for J; bases not matched to a gene: 7. This CDR3 comprises 12 residues. Germline V gene sequence: CDR1 MNHEY, CDR2 SMNVEV (reference sequence). The CDR3: CASSQRGLGAFF. CDR3 coding DNA: TGTGCCAGCAGTCAAAGGGGGCTTGGAGCTTTCTTT.

This clonotype has more than one count but fewer than ten. The chain uses TRBV4-1 and TRBJ2-7; the match to TRBD1 covers 8 bases. V was pared by 6 bases and J by 6 bases, with 19 bases of the junction left unmatched. This CDR3 contains 17 residues. Germline CDR1 is MGHRA and CDR2 is YSYEKL. The DNA of the CDR3 is TGCGCCAGCAGTCAACTCTTGGGGACAGGACGCCAATCCGAGCAGTACTTC. Its protein is CASSQLLGTGRQSEQYF.

This clonotype occurred a few times. V usage is TRBV28 and J usage is TRBJ2-1; D is undetermined. Trimming took 3 bases from V and 7 from J, leaving 10 bases between them. The CDR3 runs to 13 residues. Germline loops: CDR1 MDHEN, CDR2 SYDVKM. The CDR3 nucleotides are TGTGCCAGCAGTTTGCCGACGGCTAATGAGCAGTTCTTC. Translated, it gives CASSLPTANEQFF.

There are a few counts of this clonotype. The gene calls are TRBV12-5 and TRBJ1-1, with a tentative D call TRBD1 (5 bases). Trimming pared 9 bases from V and 4 bases from J, leaving 18 bases between. The CDR3 consists of 14 residues. Germline V gene sequence: CDR1 LGHNT, CDR2 FRNRAP. The CDR3 DNA follows: TGTGCTAGCCTCCGTGGACATCACTCCACTGAAGCTTTCTTT. Its translation: CASLRGHHSTEAFF.

V and J are TRBV7-9 and TRBJ2-1; 7 bases fit TRBD1. Germline V gene data show CDR1 as SEHNR and CDR2 as FQNEAQ (reference sequence). The CDR3 sequence is 13 residues long. After removal of 5 bases from V and 6 bases from J, the junction contained 4 bases not matched to a gene. CDR3 amino acids: CASSRDSSNEQFF. The CDR3 DNA reads as TGTGCCAGCAGCAGGGACAGTAGCAATGAGCAGTTCTTC.

The chain joins TRBV15 to TRBJ1-1; possible D gene TRBD1, 5 bases. The germline gives CDR1 LNHNV, CDR2 YYDKDF (reference sequence). Trimming cost V 0 bases and J 0 bases, with 17 bases left between them. The CDR3 is 18 residues long. DNA for the CDR3: TGTGCCACCAGCAGAGATCTACCCAGGGACCGACTGAACACTGAAGCTTTCTTT. Translating gives CATSRDLPRDRLNTEAFF.

This clonotype was counted between two and nine times. The genes are TRBV20-1 and TRBJ1-2; D unresolved. Per germline, CDR1 DFQATT and CDR2 SNEGSKA (reference sequence). This CDR3 region has 10 residues. The V and J ends lost 6 bases and 7 bases respectively, with 9 bases between them. The CDR3 DNA follows: TGCAGTGCCATTCCTGGTGGCTACACCTTC. Encoded protein: CSAIPGGYTF.

This clonotype was observed a few times. At one end the junction does not follow the germline gene, possibly because of a read error. The J gene is TRBJ1-1, the V gene TRBV5-1; 7 nucleotides line up with TRBD1. Germline V gene data show CDR1 as SGHRS and CDR2 as YFSETQ. CDR3 length: 12 residues. The CDR3 region is CASSFLMDRPTF. DNA for the CDR3: TGCGCCAGCAGCTTCCTTATGGACAGGCCAACCTTT. The complete variable domain, with remaining parts taken from reference TRBV5-1 and TRBJ1-1, reads KAGVTQTPRYLIKTRGQQVTLSCSPISGHRSVSWYQQTPGQGLQFLFEYFSETQRNKGNFPGRFSGRQFSNSRSEMNVSTLELGDSALYLCASSFLMDRPTFGQGTRLTVV.

The V gene is TRBV2, the J gene TRBJ1-3; D unclear. V dropped 2 bases and J dropped 2 bases, with 10 bases sitting between them. Germline V gene lookup returns CDR1 SNHLY and CDR2 FYNNEI. The CDR3 spans 15 residues. The CDR3 loop reads CASSEYGSAGNTIYF. Written as DNA, the CDR3 is TGTGCCAGCAGTGAATATGGCAGCGCTGGAAACACCATATATTTT. Looking up the rest from reference TRBV2 and TRBJ1-3 gives the full variable domain: EPEVTQTPSHQVTQMGQEVILRCVPISNHLYFYWYRQILGQKVEFLVSFYNNEISEKSEIFDDQFSVERPDGSNFTLKIRSTKLEDSAMYFCASSEYGSAGNTIYFGEGSWLTVV.

The chain employs TRBV7-9 and TRBJ2-1, with 8 bases aligning to TRBD1. V shed 5 bases, J shed 2 bases, and the junction held 5 bases outside the gene matches. Germline loops: CDR1 SEHNR, CDR2 FQNEAQ (reference sequence). The CDR3 sequence is 15 residues long. The CDR3 sequence is CASSATGAPYNEQFF. The CDR3 DNA is TGTGCCAGCAGCGCGACAGGGGCCCCCTACAATGAGCAGTTCTTC.

This clonotype was picked up a small number of times. This chain uses TRBV9 with TRBJ1-1; D is unresolved. The CDR3 runs 13 residues. The V end was cut by 7 bases, the J end by 5 bases, with 15 bases between. The germline V gene encodes CDR1 SGDLS and CDR2 YYNGEE. The CDR3 reads CASSSREGTEAFF. CDR3 sequence (DNA): TGTGCCAGCTCCTCCCGGGAAGGGACTGAAGCTTTCTTT.

This clonotype showed up many times. The chain is built from TRBV2 and TRBJ1-5; D is possibly TRBD1 (5 bases). The germline V and J ends were trimmed by 4 bases and 4 bases, with 8 bases remaining between them. The CDR3 is made up of 13 amino acids. CDR1 is SNHLY, CDR2 FYNNEI, per germline. The CDR3 spells CASSGEGNQPQHF. In DNA, the CDR3 is TGTGCCAGCAGTGGGGAGGGGAATCAGCCCCAGCATTTT.